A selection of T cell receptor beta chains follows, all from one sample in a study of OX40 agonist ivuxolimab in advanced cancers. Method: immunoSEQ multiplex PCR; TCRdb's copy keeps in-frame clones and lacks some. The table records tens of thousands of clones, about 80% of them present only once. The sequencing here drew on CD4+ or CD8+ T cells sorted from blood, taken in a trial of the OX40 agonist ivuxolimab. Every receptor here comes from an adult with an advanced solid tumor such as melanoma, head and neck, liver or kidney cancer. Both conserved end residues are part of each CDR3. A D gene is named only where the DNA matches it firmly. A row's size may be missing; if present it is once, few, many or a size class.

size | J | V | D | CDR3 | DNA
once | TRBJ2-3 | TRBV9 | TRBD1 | CASSVAGTASTDTQYF | TGTGCCAGCAGCGTAGCTGGGACAGCGAGCACAGATACGCAGTATTTT
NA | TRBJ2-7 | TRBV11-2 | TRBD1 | CASSPIGRTGGYEQYF | TGTGCCAGCAGCCCTATAGGGAGGACAGGGGGCTACGAGCAGTACTTC
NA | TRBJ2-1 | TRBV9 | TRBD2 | CASSAGGSYNEQFF | TGTGCCAGCAGCGCCGGGGGGTCCTACAATGAGCAGTTCTTC
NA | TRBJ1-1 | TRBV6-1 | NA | CASTGILLNTEAFF | TGTGCCAGCACGGGGATATTATTGAACACTGAAGCTTTCTTT
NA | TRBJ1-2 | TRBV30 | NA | CAWSAPWGNYGYTF | TGTGCCTGGAGTGCCCCATGGGGGAACTATGGCTACACCTTC
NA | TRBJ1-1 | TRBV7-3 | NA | CASSLRTHTEAFF | TGTGCCAGCAGCTTAAGGACCCACACTGAAGCTTTCTTT
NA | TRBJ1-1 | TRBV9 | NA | CASTSGPNTEAFF | TGTGCCAGCACGTCGGGACCTAACACTGAAGCTTTCTTT
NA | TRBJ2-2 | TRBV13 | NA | CASSPLRRSGGTNTGELFF | TGTGCCAGCAGCCCTCTAAGACGCAGCGGAGGAACGAACACCGGGGAGCTGTTTTTT
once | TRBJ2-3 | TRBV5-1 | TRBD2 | CASSREGSLDTQYF | TGCGCCAGCAGCCGGGAGGGGTCCCTAGATACGCAGTATTTT
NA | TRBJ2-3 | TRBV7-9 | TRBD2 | CASSQTSGSDSTDTQYF | TGTGCCAGCAGCCAAACTAGCGGGAGTGATAGCACAGATACGCAGTATTTT
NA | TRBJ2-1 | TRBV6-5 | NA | CASSYSRQNNEQFF | TGTGCCAGCAGTTACTCGAGGCAGAACAATGAGCAGTTCTTC
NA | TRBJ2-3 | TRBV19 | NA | CASSSQSDTQYF | TGTGCCAGTAGTAGCCAAAGTGATACGCAGTATTTT
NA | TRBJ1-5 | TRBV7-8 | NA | CASSVATANNQPQHF | TGTGCCAGCAGCGTAGCGACAGCTAACAATCAGCCCCAGCATTTT
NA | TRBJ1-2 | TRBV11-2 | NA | CASSSFLGGGLGGYTF | TGTGCCAGCAGCTCGTTTTTAGGGGGGGGCTTGGGTGGCTACACCTTC
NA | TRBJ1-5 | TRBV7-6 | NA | CASSPAAGGNQPQHF | TGTGCCAGCAGCCCGGCTGCGGGAGGGAATCAGCCCCAGCATTTT
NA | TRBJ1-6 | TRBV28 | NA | CASSLVKRNNSPLHF | TGTGCCAGCAGTTTGGTAAAAAGGAATAATTCACCCCTCCACTTT
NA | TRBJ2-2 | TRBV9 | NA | CASSLGHFNTGELFF | TGTGCCAGCAGCTTAGGACATTTCAACACCGGGGAGCTGTTTTTT
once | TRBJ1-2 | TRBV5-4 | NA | CASSPGPRGTYGYTF | TGTGCCAGCAGCCCGGGACCTCGGGGCACCTATGGCTACACCTTC
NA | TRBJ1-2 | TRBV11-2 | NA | CASSLEPGVGNGYTF | TGTGCCAGCAGCTTAGAGCCGGGGGTTGGGAATGGCTACACCTTC
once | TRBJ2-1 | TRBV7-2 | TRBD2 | CASSLGAGGPGNEQFF | TGTGCCAGCAGCTTAGGGGCGGGAGGGCCCGGGAATGAGCAGTTCTTC
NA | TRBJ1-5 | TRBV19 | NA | CASSIDLRGPPHQPQHF | TGTGCCAGTAGTATCGACCTCCGTGGACCTCCTCATCAGCCCCAGCATTTT
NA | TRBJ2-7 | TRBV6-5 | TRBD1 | CATPDRASYEQYF | TGTGCCACTCCGGACAGGGCCTCCTACGAGCAGTACTTC
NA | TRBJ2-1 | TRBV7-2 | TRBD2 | CASSRTSETYNEQFF | TGTGCCAGCAGCCGGACTAGCGAGACTTACAATGAGCAGTTCTTC
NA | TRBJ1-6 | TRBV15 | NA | CATSREHNSPLHF | TGTGCCACCAGCAGAGAACATAATTCACCCCTCCACTTT
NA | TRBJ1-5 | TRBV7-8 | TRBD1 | CASSTTGVGQPQHF | TGTGCCAGCAGCACGACAGGGGTGGGGCAGCCCCAGCATTTT
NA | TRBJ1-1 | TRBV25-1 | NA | CASTPMGVNTEAFF | TGTGCCAGCACTCCTATGGGGGTGAACACTGAAGCTTTCTTT
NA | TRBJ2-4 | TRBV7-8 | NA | CASSLVTGLSIQYF | TGTGCCAGCAGCTTAGTAACAGGGTTATCCATTCAGTACTTC
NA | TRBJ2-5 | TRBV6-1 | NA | CASRDGALWGETQYF | TGTGCCAGCAGGGATGGGGCCCTCTGGGGAGAGACCCAGTACTTC
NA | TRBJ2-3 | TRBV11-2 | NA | CASSLGVGSRGTDTQYF | TGTGCCAGCAGCTTAGGCGTCGGGAGTCGGGGCACAGATACGCAGTATTTT
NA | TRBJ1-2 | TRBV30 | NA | CAWGWGGYTF | TGTGCCTGGGGTTGGGGGGGCTACACCTTC
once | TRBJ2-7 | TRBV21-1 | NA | CASSKERGWTGEGEQYF | TGTGCCAGCAGCAAAGAGCGGGGTTGGACAGGGGAGGGGGAGCAGTACTTC